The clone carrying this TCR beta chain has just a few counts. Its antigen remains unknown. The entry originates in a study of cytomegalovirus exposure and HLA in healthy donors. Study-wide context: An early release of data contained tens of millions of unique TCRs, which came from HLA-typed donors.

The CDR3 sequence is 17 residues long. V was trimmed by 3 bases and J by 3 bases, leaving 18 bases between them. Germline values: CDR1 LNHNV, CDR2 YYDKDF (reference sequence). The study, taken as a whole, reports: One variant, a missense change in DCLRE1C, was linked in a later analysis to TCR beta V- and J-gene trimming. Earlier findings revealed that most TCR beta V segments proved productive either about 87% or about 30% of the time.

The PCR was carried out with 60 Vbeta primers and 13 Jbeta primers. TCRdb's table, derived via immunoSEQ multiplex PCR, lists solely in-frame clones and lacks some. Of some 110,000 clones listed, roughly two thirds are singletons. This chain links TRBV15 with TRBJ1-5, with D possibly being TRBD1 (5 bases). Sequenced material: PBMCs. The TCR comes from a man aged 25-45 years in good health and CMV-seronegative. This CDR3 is CATSRGWQGVINQPQHF. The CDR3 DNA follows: TGTGCCACCAGCAGGGGATGGCAGGGTGTTATCAATCAGCCCCAGCATTTT.